The table lists the clone carrying this T cell receptor (beta chain) with a few counts. The sample originates from a study of response to subunit inactivated influenza vaccine. TCRdb independently ran MiXCR on the RT-PCR reads; one entry per CDR3 protein. The sample yields 150,000 to 200,000 distinct CDR3 sequences, more than 10% seen once. The CDR3 totals 12 residues. CDR1 is SGHRS and CDR2 is YFSETQ in the germline V gene. This sample also appeared in a second study, on T cells expressing NK-cell markers. Per that paper: UMI-tagged 5'RACE template switching yielded the TCR beta cDNA. Sorted CD3+CD56-NKG2C+, CD3+CD56+NKG2C+ and CD3+CD56+NKG2C- T cells supplied the TCR beta repertoires.

V usage is TRBV5-1 and J usage is TRBJ2-1; D is uncertain. The sample in question was CD8+ T cells sorted from PBMCs, obtained 11 to 12 days after vaccination. This TCR was recovered from a man aged 50-59 years who received an inactivated influenza vaccine. This chain's CDR3 is CISSLVGNEQFF. Here the CDR3 DNA reads TGCATCAGCAGCTTGGTGGGTAATGAGCAGTTCTTC. The complete variable domain, with remaining parts taken from reference TRBV5-1 and TRBJ2-1, reads KAGVTQTPRYLIKTRGQQVTLSCSPISGHRSVSWYQQTPGQGLQFLFEYFSETQRNKGNFPGRFSGRQFSNSRSEMNVSTLELGDSALYLCISSLVGNEQFFGPGTRLTVL.